The clone carrying this T cell receptor (beta chain) was seen at least ten times. What it binds is unknown. This entry belongs to a study of T-cell reconstitution after alpha-beta-depleted transplantation in children. Study results and caveats: Day-60 TCRbeta diversity that was high in some patients was derived from surviving recipient T cells and thymic progenitors. One year after transplant, T-cell counts and diversity came mostly from newly produced T cells. Several hundred expanded graft clones reportedly were the source of alpha-beta T cells about two months after transplant.

Germline V gives CDR1 MDHEN, CDR2 SYDVKM. With 8 bases clipped from V and 1 base from J, the junction kept 6 bases outside the gene matches. The CDR3 is 15 residues long. During its preparation, the TCRbeta library received unique molecular identifiers. TCRdb fed the PCR reads into MiXCR, producing one record per CDR3 protein. This sample has hundreds of thousands of distinct CDR3 sequences, with 10% to 15% found just once. The rearrangement uses TRBV28 and TRBJ2-4, with 9 nucleotides matching TRBD1. This TCR was recovered from a male patient aged 10 to 17 who had a stem cell transplant for acute myeloid leukemia, so the T cells may come from the graft donor. Material: PBMCs, mostly from graft donor cells, obtained 360 days after TCRalphabeta/CD19-depleted stem cell transplant. The CDR3 loop is CASSRQGEAKNIQYF. For the CDR3, the DNA is TGTGCCAGCTCGCGACAGGGGGAGGCCAAAAACATTCAGTACTTC.